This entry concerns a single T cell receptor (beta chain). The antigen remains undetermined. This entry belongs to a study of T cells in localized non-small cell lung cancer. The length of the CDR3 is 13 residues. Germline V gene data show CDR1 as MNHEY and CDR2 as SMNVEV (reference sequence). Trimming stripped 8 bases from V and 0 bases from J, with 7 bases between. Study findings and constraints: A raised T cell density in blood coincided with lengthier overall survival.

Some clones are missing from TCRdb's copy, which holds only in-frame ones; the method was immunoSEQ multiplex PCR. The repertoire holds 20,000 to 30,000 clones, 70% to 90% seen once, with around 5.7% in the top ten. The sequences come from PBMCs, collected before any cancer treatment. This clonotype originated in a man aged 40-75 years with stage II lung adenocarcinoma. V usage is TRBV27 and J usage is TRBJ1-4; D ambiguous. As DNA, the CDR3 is TGTGCCAGCGGCTATGCAACTAATGAAAAACTGTTTTTT. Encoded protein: CASGYATNEKLFF.